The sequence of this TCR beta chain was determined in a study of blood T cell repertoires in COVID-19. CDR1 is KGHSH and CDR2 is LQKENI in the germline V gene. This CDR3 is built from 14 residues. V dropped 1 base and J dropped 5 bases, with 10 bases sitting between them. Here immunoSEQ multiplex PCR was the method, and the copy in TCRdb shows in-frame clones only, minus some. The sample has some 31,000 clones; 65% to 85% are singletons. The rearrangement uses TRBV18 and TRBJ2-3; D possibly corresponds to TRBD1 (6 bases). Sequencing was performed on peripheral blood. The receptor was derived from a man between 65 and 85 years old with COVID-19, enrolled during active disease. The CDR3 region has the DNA TGTGCCAGCTCACCACGGCCAGGGGTAGATACGCAGTATTTT. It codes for CASSPRPGVDTQYF.